This T cell receptor beta chain was identified in a study of a mutant IDH1 vaccine in newly diagnosed glioma (TCRdb year 2021). For the wider study: Patients were given eight vaccinations, in weeks 1, 3, 5, 7, 11, 15, 19 and 23, which matched visits V03 through V10. Vaccination was initiated 4-6 weeks after radiotherapy alone, or concurrently with temozolomide cycles in the chemotherapy-containing groups. Prior to enrollment, standard therapy consisting of radiotherapy alone, temozolomide alone, or radiochemotherapy with temozolomide had been administered to patients, with the combination being received by most patients. Of the approximately 30 treated patients, approximately 60% were male and around 38% were female, and a mean age of approximately 40 years was recorded. Peripheral blood samples were drawn at six visits, namely V03 (baseline), V05, V07, V10, V12 and V13. For exploratory analyses, under 30 treated patients had longitudinal TCRB deep sequencing done wherever samples were available. Overall results and qualifications from the work: Immune responses induced by the vaccine were seen in about 93% of patients across multiple MHC alleles. Pseudoprogression seemed to be unrelated to changes in the top peripheral T cell clonotypes found by TCRB sequencing. The authors stated that sample limitations prevented analyses of patient blood samples from being reproduced. Selection of PBMC samples for TCRB deep sequencing was based on availability.

The library was obtained by the immunoSEQ multiplex PCR assay. Following the manufacturer's protocol, the hsTCRB Kit was used to amplify rearranged TCR beta chain sequences. Sequencing of TCRB libraries was carried out on an Illumina MiSeq. The source study handled its data this way. Demultiplexing, trimming and gene mapping were performed with the kit vendor's proprietary platform. TCRdb retrieved this table from immuneACCESS and kept in-frame rearrangements only. Not all clones are present; in checked studies, unresolved V genes account for under half, and no reason is known for the remainder. The V and J calls and the clone size are those of that table, but D and trimming were determined from the DNA. Here the sample has tens of thousands of clones; around 82% occur a single time. The ten largest clones add up to roughly 3.3% of the sample. As to this clone: It lacks a known antigen. Base qualities are not at hand, and no much larger clone is one base apart.

CDR1 and CDR2, per the germline V gene, are SNHLY and FYNNEI. Germline trimming amounts to 10 bases on V and 5 bases on J, with 5 as the count of junction bases outside the gene matches. The CDR3 sequence holds 12 residues, the cysteine and phenylalanine included. Only CDR3 DNA is held: 36 bases, read in frame from base 1. This specimen's time point label, interpreted: week 5, during vaccination. Each vaccine dose was 300 ug of a 20-mer mutant IDH1 peptide in Montanide, given subcutaneously with topical imiquimod. Donors had newly diagnosed WHO grade 3 or 4 IDH1-mutant astrocytomas with loss of nuclear ATRX. The samples were drawn from NOA16, a multicentre, single-arm, open-label phase I trial in Germany that tested a mutant IDH1 peptide vaccine in humans for the first time. The DNeasy Blood and Tissue Kit was used to extract genomic DNA from EDTA blood for TCRB sequencing.

This chain joins TRBV2 to TRBJ2-4; 7 bases in between match TRBD1. The receptor was derived from a young woman with glioma. Some clones in this sample may be carry-over from other donors' samples. The sample was PBMCs, taken from a glioma patient whose treatment included an IDH1 peptide vaccine. The CDR3: CATRTGENIQYF. The base sequence is TGTGCCACCAGGACAGGCGAAAACATTCAGTACTTC.